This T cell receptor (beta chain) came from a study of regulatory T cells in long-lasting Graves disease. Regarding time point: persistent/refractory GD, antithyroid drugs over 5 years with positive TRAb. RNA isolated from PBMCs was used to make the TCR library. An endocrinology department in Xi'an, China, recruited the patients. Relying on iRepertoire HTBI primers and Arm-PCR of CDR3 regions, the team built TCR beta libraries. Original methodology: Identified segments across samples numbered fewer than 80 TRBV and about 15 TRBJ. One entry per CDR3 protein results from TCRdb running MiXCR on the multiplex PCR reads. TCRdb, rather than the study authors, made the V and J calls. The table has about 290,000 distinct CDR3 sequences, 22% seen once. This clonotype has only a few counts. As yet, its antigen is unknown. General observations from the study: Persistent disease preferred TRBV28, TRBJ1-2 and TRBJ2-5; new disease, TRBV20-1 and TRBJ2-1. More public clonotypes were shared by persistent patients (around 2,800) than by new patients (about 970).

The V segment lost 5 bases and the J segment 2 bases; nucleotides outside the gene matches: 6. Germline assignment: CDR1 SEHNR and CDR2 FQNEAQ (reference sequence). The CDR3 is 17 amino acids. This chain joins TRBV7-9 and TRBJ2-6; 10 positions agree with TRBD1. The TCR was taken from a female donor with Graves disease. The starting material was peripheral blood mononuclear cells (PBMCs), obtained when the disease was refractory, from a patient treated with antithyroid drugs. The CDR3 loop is CASSPRDRGPGANVLTF. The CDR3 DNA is TGTGCCAGCAGCCCCCGGGACAGGGGTCCTGGGGCCAACGTCCTGACTTTC.